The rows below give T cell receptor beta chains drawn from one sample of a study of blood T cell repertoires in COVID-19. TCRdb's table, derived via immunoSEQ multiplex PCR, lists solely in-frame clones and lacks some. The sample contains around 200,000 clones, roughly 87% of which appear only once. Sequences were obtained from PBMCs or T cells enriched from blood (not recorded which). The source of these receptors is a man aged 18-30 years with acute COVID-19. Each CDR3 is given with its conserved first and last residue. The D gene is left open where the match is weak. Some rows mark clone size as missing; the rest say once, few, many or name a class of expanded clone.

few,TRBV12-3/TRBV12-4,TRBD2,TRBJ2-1,TGTGCCAGCAGACCCGGGACTAGTGATGAGCAGTTCTTC,CASRPGTSDEQFF
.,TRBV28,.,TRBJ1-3,TGTGCCAGCAGCCACAGGGTCCCCGGAAACACCATATATTTT,CASSHRVPGNTIYF
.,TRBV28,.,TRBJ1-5,TGTGCCAGCAGTTCAGGCAATCAGCCCCAGCATTTT,CASSSGNQPQHF
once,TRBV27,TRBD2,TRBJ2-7,TGTGCCAGCAGTTTCCTAGCGGGAGTCCGCGAGCAGTACTTC,CASSFLAGVREQYF
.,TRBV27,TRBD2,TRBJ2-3,TGTGCCAGCAGTCTGGGACTAGGAGACGTTACGCAGTATTTT,CASSLGLGDVTQYF
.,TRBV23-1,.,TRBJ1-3,TGCGCCAGCAGTCAACCGGTAGCTGGCCGAAACACCATATATTTT,CASSQPVAGRNTIYF
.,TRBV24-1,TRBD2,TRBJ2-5,TGTGCCACCAGTGATTTTACCCCTAGCGGGAGTTCGGAGACCCAGTACTTC,CATSDFTPSGSSETQYF
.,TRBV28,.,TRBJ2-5,TGTGCCAGCTCCCTGGGGGGGCGCCAAGAGACCCAGTACTTC,CASSLGGRQETQYF
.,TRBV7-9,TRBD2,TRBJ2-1,TGTGCCAGCAGCTTAGCCCGGGAGGGCCTCGGCGGCTACTACAATGAGCAGTTCTTC,CASSLAREGLGGYYNEQFF
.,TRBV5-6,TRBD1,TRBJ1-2,TGTGCCAGCAGCTTGGAGGGGGCGAGTAGCCATGGCTACACCTTC,CASSLEGASSHGYTF
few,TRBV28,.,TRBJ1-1,TGTGCCAGCAGTTTATGGGGTGGGAGAAACACTGAAGCTTTCTTT,CASSLWGGRNTEAFF
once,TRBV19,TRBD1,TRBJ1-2,TGTGCCAGTAGTACCTCCCGGACAGGGACTTATGACTACACCTTC,CASSTSRTGTYDYTF
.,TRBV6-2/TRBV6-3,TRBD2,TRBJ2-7,TGTGCCAGCAGTTCGCAAGGACTAGGTCCCTACGAGCAGTACTTC,CASSSQGLGPYEQYF
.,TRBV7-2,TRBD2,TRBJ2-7,TGTGCCAGCAGCAGGGGACTAGCTAACCACGAGCAGTACTTC,CASSRGLANHEQYF
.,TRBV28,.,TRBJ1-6,TGTGCCAGCAGCGGTAGACAGCCACCCCTCCACTTT,CASSGRQPPLHF
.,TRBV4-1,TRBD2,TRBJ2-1,TGCGCCAGCAGCCAAGGTGCGGCTAGCGGGTTCGATGAGCAGTTCTTC,CASSQGAASGFDEQFF
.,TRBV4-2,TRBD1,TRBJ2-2,TGTGCCAGCAGCCAAGATCCGGGACAGGGGAACACCGGGGAGCTGTTTTTT,CASSQDPGQGNTGELFF
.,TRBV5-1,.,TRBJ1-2,TGCGCCAGCAGCCCTAGGACAGCTAGCTATGGCTACACCTTC,CASSPRTASYGYTF
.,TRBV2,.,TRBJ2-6,TGTGCCAGCAGTACACAGGCGTCTGGGGCCAACGTCCTGACTTTC,CASSTQASGANVLTF
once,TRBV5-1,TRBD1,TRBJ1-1,TGCGCCAGCAGCCCCAATATCGGACAGGAGGGAACTGAAGCTTTCTTT,CASSPNIGQEGTEAFF
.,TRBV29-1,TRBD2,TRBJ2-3,TGCAGCGATCTAGCGGGAGAAACAGATACGCAGTATTTT,CSDLAGETDTQYF
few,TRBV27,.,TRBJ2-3,TGTGCCAGCAGTTTATGGGAGCAGAGCACAGATACGCAGTATTTT,CASSLWEQSTDTQYF
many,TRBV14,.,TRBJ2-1,TGTGCCAGCAGCTGGGGACTTCACAATGAGCAGTTCTTC,CASSWGLHNEQFF
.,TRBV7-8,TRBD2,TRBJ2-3,TGTGCCAGCAGCCCCAGGAGGACTAGATACACAGATACGCAGTATTTT,CASSPRRTRYTDTQYF
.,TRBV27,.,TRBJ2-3,TGTGCCAGCAGTGGGACTTGGGCAGATACGCAGTATTTT,CASSGTWADTQYF
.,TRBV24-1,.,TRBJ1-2,TGTGCCACCAGTGATGGGGCAGCTCCTAACTATGGCTACACCTTC,CATSDGAAPNYGYTF
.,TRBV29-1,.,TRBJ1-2,TGCAGCGTTGACCAGGGCTACTATGGCTACACCTTC,CSVDQGYYGYTF
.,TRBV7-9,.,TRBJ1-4,TGTGCCAGCAGCTCTCCTGCGGGGATAACTAATGAAAAACTGTTTTTT,CASSSPAGITNEKLFF
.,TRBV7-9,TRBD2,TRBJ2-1,TGTGCCAGCCGTCGGGGGGGCGATGAGCAGTTCTTC,CASRRGGDEQFF
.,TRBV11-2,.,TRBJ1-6,TGTGCCAGCAGCGGTGCAGGGGCGGGGGTTGATTCACCCCTCCACTTT,CASSGAGAGVDSPLHF
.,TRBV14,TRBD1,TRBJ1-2,TGTGCCAGCAGCCCACTCGGGACAGCGCAACATACACTCTATGGCTACACCTTC,CASSPLGTAQHTLYGYTF
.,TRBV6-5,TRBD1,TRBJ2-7,TGTGCCAGCAGTTTGACAGGGGGCTCCTACGAGCAGTACTTC,CASSLTGGSYEQYF
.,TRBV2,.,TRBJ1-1,TGTGCCAGCAGTGAATATAACACTGAAGCTTTCTTT,CASSEYNTEAFF
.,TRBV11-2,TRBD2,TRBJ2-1,TGTGCCAGCAGCTTAGATCGAGGCGGGAGGGCCGGTGAGCGAGACAATGAGCAGTTCTTC,CASSLDRGGRAGERDNEQFF
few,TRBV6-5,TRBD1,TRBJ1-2,TGTGCCAGCAGCGCTGACAGGGGGCGCGACTATGGCTACACCTTC,CASSADRGRDYGYTF
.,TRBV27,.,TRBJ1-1,TGTGCCAGCAGCTCATGGGGGGACACTGAAGCTTTCTTT,CASSSWGDTEAFF
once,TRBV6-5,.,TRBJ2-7,TGTGCCAGTATCGCTCGAGGCGGCTCCTACGAGCAGTACTTC,CASIARGGSYEQYF
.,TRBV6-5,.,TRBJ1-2,TGTGCCAGCAGTTACTCGGGCTATTTCTTCTTC,CASSYSGYFFF
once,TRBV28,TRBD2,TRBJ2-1,TGTGCCAGCAGTTTTGCAACGGGAGGGCCTTATGAGCAGTTCTTC,CASSFATGGPYEQFF
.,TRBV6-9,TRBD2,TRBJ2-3,TGTGCCAGCAGTTCCCGCGATAGCGGGAGGGCCTGGGTTCTGGGAGACAGCACAGATACGCAGTATTTT,CASSSRDSGRAWVLGDSTDTQYF
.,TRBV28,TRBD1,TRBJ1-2,TGTGCCAGCAGTTTAGAGACAGGGATGGGCTACACCTTC,CASSLETGMGYTF
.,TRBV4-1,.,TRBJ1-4,TGCGCCAGCAGCCAAGTAGGGGCTAATGAAAAACTGTTTTTT,CASSQVGANEKLFF
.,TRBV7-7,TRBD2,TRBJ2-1,TGTGCTAGCAGCTATGCCACTAGCGCTTCCTACAATGAGCAGTTCTTC,CASSYATSASYNEQFF
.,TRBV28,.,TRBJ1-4,TGTGCCAGCAGTTCTCCACAGGCAGCTAATGAAAAACTGTTTTTT,CASSSPQAANEKLFF
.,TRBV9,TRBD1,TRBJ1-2,TGTGCCAGCAGCGGCAGCAGGGGGCCCGCCTATGGCTACACCTTC,CASSGSRGPAYGYTF
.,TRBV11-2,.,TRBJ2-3,TGTGCCAGCAGCTTAGAGGCTAGGCGATTAGATACGCAGTATTTT,CASSLEARRLDTQYF
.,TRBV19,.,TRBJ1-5,TGTGCCAGTAAGGCGGGGGGCGGCAATCAGCCCCAGCATTTT,CASKAGGGNQPQHF
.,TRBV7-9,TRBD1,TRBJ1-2,TGTGCCAGCAGCCAGGGACAGGGGGTCGGCTATGGCTACACCTTC,CASSQGQGVGYGYTF